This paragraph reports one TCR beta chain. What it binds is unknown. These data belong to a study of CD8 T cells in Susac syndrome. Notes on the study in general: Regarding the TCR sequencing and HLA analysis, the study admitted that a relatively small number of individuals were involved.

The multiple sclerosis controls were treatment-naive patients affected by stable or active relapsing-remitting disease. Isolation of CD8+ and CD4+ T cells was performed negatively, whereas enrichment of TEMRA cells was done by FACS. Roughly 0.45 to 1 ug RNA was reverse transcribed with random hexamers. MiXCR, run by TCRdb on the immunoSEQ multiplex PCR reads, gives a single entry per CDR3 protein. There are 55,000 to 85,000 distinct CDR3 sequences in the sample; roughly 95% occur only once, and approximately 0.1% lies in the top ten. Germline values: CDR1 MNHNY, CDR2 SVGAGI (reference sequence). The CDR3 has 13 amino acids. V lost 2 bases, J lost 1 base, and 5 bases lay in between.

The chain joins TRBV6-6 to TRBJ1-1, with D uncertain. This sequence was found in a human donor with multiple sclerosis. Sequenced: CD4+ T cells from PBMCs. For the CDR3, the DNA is TGTGCCAGCAGTTACGAAAAGAACACTGAAGCTTTCTTT. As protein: CASSYEKNTEAFF.